This T cell receptor beta chain emerged from a study of T cells after yellow fever vaccination. TCR cDNA was made by 5'RACE template switching, adding a universal primer site and UMIs. TCRdb analysed the 5' RACE reads with MiXCR anew, one entry per CDR3 protein. The sample contains approximately 160,000 distinct CDR3 sequences, approximately 6.2% of which appear only once. Study-level results: FACS-sorted repertoires could contain abundant clonotypes contaminating from the bulk population. Shared CD4/CD8 clonotypes were a small share, likely from convergent recombination.

Comment on this clonotype: As yet, its antigen is unknown.

The V gene lost 0 bases and the J gene lost 0 bases, with 3 bases spanning the gap. Germline CDR1 is ENHRY and CDR2 is SYGVKD. This CDR3 is 14 amino acids long. The specimen comprised CD4+ T cells sorted from PBMCs, sampled on the day of the first yellow fever vaccination. The TCR was taken from a man between 18 and 29 years old who received the YFV17D yellow fever vaccine. The chain recombines TRBV10-3 with TRBJ2-1, with no clear D. The CDR3 sequence is CAISESTSYNEQFF. Here the CDR3 DNA reads TGTGCCATCAGTGAGTCAACCTCCTACAATGAGCAGTTCTTC.